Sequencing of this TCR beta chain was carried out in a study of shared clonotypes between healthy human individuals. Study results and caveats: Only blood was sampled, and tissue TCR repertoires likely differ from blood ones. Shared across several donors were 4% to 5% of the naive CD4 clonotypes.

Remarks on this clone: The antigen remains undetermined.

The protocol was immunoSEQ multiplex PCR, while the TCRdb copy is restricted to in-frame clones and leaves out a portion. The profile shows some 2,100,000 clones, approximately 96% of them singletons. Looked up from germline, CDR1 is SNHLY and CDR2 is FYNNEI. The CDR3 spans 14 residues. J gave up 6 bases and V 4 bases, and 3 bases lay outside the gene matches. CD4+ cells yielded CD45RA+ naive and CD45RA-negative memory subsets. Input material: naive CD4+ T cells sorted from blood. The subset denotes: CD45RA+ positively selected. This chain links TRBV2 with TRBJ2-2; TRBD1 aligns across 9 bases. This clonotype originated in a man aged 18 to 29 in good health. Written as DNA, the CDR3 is TGTGCCAGCAGTGGAACAGGGGGCCCCGGGGAGCTGTTTTTT. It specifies CASSGTGGPGELFF.